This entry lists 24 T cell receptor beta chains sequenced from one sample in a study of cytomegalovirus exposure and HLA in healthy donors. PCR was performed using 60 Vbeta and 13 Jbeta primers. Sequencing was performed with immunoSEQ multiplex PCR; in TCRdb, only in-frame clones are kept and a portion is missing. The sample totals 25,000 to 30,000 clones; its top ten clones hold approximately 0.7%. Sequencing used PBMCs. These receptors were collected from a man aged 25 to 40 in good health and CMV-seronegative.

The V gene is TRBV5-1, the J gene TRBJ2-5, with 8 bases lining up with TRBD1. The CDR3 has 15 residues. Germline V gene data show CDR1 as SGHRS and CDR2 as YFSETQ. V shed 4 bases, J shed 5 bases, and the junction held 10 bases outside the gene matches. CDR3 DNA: TGCGCCAGCAGCACAGCTCGGACAGGGAGTGAGACCCAGTACTTC. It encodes CASSTARTGSETQYF. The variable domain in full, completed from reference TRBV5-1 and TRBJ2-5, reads KAGVTQTPRYLIKTRGQQVTLSCSPISGHRSVSWYQQTPGQGLQFLFEYFSETQRNKGNFPGRFSGRQFSNSRSEMNVSTLELGDSALYLCASSTARTGSETQYFGPGTRLLVL.

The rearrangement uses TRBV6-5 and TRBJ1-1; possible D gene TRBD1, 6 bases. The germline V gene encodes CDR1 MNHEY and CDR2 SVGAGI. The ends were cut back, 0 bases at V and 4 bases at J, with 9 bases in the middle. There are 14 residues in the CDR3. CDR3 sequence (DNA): TGTGCCAGCAGTTACTCCGGGGGGCGCACTGAAGCTTTCTTT. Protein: CASSYSGGRTEAFF.

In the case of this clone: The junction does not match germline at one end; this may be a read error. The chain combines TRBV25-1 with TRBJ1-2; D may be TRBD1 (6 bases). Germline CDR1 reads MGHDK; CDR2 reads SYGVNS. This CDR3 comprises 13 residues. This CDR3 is CASSELWGGRTIF. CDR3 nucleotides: TGTGCCAGCAGTGAATTGTGGGGGGGGCGAACTATCTTC.

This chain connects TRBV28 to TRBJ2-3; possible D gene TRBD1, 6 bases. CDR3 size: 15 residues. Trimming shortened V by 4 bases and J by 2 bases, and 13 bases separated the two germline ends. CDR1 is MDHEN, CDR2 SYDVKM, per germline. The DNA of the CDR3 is TGTGCCAGCAGTTATACAGGGCGACTCACAGATACGCAGTATTTT. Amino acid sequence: CASSYTGRLTDTQYF.

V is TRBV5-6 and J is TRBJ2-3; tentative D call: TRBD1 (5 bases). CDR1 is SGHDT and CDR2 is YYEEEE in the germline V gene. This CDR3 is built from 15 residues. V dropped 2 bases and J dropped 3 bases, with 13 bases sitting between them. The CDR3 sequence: CASSLGPPGTDTQYF. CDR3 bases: TGTGCCAGCAGCTTAGGACCCCCAGGGACAGATACGCAGTATTTT. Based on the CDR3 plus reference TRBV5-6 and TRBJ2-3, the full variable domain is DAGVTQSPTHLIKTRGQQVTLRCSPKSGHDTVSWYQQALGQGPQFIFQYYEEEERQRGNFPDRFSGHQFPNYSSELNVNALLLGDSALYLCASSLGPPGTDTQYFGPGTRLTVL.

CDR3 in amino acids: CATSREPRTGELFF. The CDR3, as DNA: TGTGCCACCAGCAGAGAACCGAGGACCGGGGAGCTGTTTTTT. This chain uses TRBV15 with TRBJ2-2, with D unclear. Trimming removed 0 bases from V and 5 bases from J, with 7 bases in between. The CDR3 length is 14 residues. The germline V gene encodes CDR1 LNHNV and CDR2 YYDKDF (reference sequence).

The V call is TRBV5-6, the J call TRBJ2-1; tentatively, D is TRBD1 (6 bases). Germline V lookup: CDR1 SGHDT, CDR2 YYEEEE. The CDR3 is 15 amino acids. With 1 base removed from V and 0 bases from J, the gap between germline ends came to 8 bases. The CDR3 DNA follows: TGTGCCAGCAGCTTGCAGGGGAGCTCCTACAATGAGCAGTTCTTC. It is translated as CASSLQGSSYNEQFF.

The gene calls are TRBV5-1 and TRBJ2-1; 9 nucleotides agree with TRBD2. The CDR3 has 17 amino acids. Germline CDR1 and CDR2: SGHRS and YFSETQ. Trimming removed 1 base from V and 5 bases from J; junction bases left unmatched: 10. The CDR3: CASSLSTTSGLNNEQFF. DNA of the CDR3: TGCGCCAGCAGCTTGTCGACTACTAGCGGGCTTAACAATGAGCAGTTCTTC.

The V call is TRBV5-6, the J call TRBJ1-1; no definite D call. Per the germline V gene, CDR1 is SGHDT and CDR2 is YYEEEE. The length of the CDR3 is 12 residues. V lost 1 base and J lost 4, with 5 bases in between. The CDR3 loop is CASSLTITEAFF. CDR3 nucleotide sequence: TGTGCCAGCAGCTTGACTATCACTGAAGCTTTCTTT.

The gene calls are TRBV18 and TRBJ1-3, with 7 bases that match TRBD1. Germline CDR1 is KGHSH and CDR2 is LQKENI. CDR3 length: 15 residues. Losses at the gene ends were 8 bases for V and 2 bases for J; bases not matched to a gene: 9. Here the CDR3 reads CASLRQGQAGNTIYF. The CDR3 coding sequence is TGTGCCAGCCTACGACAGGGCCAGGCTGGAAACACCATATATTTT.

This CDR3 is CASTLTSGNYEQYF. Here the CDR3 DNA reads TGTGCCAGCACCCTGACTAGCGGGAACTACGAGCAGTACTTC. The J gene is TRBJ2-7, the V gene TRBV5-6; 11 nucleotides align to TRBD2. The CDR3 is 14 residues long. Germline V gene sequence: CDR1 SGHDT, CDR2 YYEEEE. The V segment lost 6 bases and the J segment 3 bases; nucleotides outside the gene matches: 5.

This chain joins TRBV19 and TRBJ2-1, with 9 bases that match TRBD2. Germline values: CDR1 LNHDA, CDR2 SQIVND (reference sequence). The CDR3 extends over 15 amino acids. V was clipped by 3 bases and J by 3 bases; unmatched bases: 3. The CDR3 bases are TGTGCCAGTAGTATTGCGGGAGGGGACTACAATGAGCAGTTCTTC. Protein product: CASSIAGGDYNEQFF.

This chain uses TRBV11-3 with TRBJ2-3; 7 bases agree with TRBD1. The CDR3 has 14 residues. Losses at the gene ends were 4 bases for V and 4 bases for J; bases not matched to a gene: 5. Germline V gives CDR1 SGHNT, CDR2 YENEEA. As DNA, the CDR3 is TGTGCCAGCAGCTCGGGACAGCAGTCAGATACGCAGTATTTT. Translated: CASSSGQQSDTQYF.

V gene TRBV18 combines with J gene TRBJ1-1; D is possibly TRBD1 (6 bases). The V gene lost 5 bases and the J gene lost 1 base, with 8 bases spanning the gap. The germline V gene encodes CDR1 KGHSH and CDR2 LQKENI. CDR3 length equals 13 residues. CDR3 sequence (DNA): TGTGCCAGCTCAGCAGGGGAGAACACTGAAGCTTTCTTT. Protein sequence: CASSAGENTEAFF.

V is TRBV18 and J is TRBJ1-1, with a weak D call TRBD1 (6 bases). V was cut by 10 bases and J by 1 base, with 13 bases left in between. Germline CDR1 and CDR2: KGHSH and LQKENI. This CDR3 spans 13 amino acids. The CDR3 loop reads CATRAGENTEAFF. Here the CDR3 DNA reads TGTGCCACTCGAGCAGGGGAGAACACTGAAGCTTTCTTT. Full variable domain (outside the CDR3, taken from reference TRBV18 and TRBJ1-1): NAGVMQNPRHLVRRRGQEARLRCSPMKGHSHVYWYRQLPEEGLKFMVYLQKENIIDESGMPKERFSAEFPKEGPSILRIQQVVRGDSAAYFCATRAGENTEAFFGQGTRLTVV.

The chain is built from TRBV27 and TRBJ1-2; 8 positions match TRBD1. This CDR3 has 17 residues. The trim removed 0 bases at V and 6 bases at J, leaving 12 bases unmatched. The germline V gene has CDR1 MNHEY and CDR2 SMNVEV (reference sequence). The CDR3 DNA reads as TGTGCCAGCAGTTTATCAGCAGGGGGCGGTTTAGACCATGGCTACACCTTC. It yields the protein CASSLSAGGGLDHGYTF.

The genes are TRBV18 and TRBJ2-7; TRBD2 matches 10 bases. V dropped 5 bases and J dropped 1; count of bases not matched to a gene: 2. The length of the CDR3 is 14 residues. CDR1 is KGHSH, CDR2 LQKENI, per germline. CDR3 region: CASSASGSSYEQYF. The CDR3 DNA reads TGTGCCAGCTCAGCTAGCGGGAGTTCCTACGAGCAGTACTTC.

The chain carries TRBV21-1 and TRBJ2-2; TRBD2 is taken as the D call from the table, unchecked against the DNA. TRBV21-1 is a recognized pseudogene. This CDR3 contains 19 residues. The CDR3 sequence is CASSAAGTSGMLCTGELFF. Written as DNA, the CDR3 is TGTGCCAGCAGCGCAGCCGGGACTAGCGGGATGTTATGTACCGGGGAGCTGTTTTTT.

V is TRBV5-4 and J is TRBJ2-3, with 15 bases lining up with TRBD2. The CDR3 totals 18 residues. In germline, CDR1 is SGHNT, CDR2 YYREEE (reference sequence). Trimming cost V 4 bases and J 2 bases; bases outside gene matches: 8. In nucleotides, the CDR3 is TGTGCCAGCAGCCAGCCCGGGACTAGCGGGGGGTACACAGATACGCAGTATTTT. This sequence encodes CASSQPGTSGGYTDTQYF.

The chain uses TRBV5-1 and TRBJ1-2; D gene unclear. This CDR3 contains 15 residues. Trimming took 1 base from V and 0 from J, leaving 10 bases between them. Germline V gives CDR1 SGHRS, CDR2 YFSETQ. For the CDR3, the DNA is TGCGCCAGCAGCTTGTTTGACTACACTAACTATGGCTACACCTTC. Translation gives CASSLFDYTNYGYTF.

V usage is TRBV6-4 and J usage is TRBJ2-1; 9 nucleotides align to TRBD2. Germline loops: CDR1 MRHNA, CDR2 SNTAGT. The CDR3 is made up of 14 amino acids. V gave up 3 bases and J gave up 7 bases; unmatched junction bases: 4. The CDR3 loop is CASSEGGGANEQFF. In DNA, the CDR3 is TGTGCCAGCAGTGAAGGCGGGGGGGCAAATGAGCAGTTCTTC.

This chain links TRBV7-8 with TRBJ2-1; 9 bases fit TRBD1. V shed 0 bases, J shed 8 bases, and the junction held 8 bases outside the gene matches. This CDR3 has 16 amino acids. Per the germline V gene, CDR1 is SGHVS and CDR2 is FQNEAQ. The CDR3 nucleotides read TGTGCCAGCAGCTTAGCGTGGACAGGGGATATAGATGAGCAGTTCTTC. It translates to CASSLAWTGDIDEQFF. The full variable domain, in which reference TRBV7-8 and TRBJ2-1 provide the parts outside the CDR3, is GAGVSQSPRYKVAKRGQDVALRCDPISGHVSLFWYQQALGQGPEFLTYFQNEAQLDKSGLPSDRFFAERPEGSVSTLKIQRTQQEDSAVYLCASSLAWTGDIDEQFFGPGTRLTVL.

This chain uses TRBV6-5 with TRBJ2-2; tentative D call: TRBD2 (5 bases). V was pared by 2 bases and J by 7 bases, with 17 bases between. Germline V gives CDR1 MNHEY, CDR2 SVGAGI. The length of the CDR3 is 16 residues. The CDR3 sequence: CASSYTGWGSLGELFF. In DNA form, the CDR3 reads TGTGCCAGCAGTTACACGGGATGGGGAAGTCTCGGGGAGCTGTTTTTT.

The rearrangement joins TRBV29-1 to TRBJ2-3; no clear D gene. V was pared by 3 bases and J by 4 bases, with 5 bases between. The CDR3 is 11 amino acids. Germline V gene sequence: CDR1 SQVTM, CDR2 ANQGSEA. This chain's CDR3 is CSVESPDTQYF. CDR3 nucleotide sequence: TGCAGCGTTGAGAGCCCAGATACGCAGTATTTT.